This T cell receptor (beta chain) was identified during a study of T cells in Graves' hyperthyroidism and ophthalmopathy. Points from the study as a whole: The model identified upcoming ophthalmopathy a median approximately six months ahead of onset.

CDR1 DFQATT and CDR2 SNEGSKA come from the germline V gene (reference sequence). The CDR3 length is 15 residues. Trimming removed 5 bases from V and 4 bases from J, with 18 bases in between. TCR beta CDR3 regions were amplified from RNA. In the first-round RT-PCR of the TCR CDR3, the HTBI primer set was used. TCRdb re-derived calls from the multiplex PCR reads in MiXCR, one entry per CDR3 protein. Here the sample spans 200,000 to 250,000 distinct CDR3 sequences, roughly 22% being singletons. Researchers barred patients who had uncontrolled infection, other autoimmune disease, pregnancy or lactation. This clonotype was detected a few times. Its antigen is still unknown.

The sequenced material came from blood. The TCR comes from a woman aged 35 to 49 with Graves' ophthalmopathy. V is TRBV20-1 and J is TRBJ2-1, with D hard to call. CDR3 bases: TGCAGTGCTTCTAGAGCCGGGTCATTTTACAATGAGCAGTTCTTC. Translating gives CSASRAGSFYNEQFF.